These 12 T cell receptor beta chains came from one sample sequenced in a study of patients and donors after allogeneic stem cell transplantation. Via MiXCR, TCRdb re-called the RT-PCR reads, giving one row per CDR3 protein. The sample holds 150,000 to 200,000 distinct CDR3 sequences, roughly 31% seen once. What was sequenced was blood, either unsorted or a sorted T cell fraction (not recorded which). Every receptor here comes from a human donor who was either an allogeneic HSCT recipient or a stem cell or donor lymphocyte infusion donor (not recorded which). It is not recorded whose cells these are; they may come from a transplant donor.

The rearrangement uses TRBV15 and TRBJ1-5; 7 bases are shared with TRBD1. The J segment lost 3 bases and the V segment lost 3 bases, leaving 5 bases of the junction unmatched. From germline, CDR1 is LNHNV and CDR2 YYDKDF (reference sequence). The CDR3 covers 15 residues. The CDR3 loop is CATSRVGQVNQPQHF. The CDR3 bases are TGTGCCACCAGCAGGGTTGGACAGGTCAATCAGCCCCAGCATTTT.

This clonotype was counted between two and nine times. The rearrangement uses TRBV7-2 and TRBJ2-1, with TRBD2 matching 8 bases. The CDR3 extends over 15 amino acids. Germline assignment: CDR1 SGHTA and CDR2 FQGNSA. With 3 bases clipped from V and 0 bases from J, the junction kept 1 base outside the gene matches. The CDR3 loop is CASSFGLASYNEQFF. The DNA for the CDR3 is TGTGCCAGCAGCTTCGGACTAGCCTCCTACAATGAGCAGTTCTTC. Combining the CDR3 with reference TRBV7-2 and TRBJ2-1 gives the whole variable domain GAGVSQSPSNKVTEKGKDVELRCDPISGHTALYWYRQSLGQGLEFLIYFQGNSAPDKSGLPSDRFSAERTGGSVSTLTIQRTQQEDSAVYLCASSFGLASYNEQFFGPGTRLTVL.

This chain joins TRBV9 and TRBJ2-2; perhaps TRBD2 as D (6 bases). V lost 0 bases, J lost 3 bases, and 18 bases lay in between. Germline lookup yields CDR1 SGDLS and CDR2 YYNGEE. This CDR3 spans 18 amino acids. CDR3 coding DNA: TGTGCCAGCAGCGTAGCCCTGACTAGTGCGTGGGACACCGGGGAGCTGTTTTTT. Residues: CASSVALTSAWDTGELFF.

The chain uses TRBV18 and TRBJ2-1; D is perhaps TRBD1 (6 bases). V gave up 1 base and J gave up 12 bases, with 13 bases separating them. The germline gives CDR1 KGHSH, CDR2 LQKENI. The CDR3 has 13 amino acids. CDR3 sequence reads: CASSPQEGVWQFF. Written as DNA, the CDR3 is TGTGCCAGCTCACCACAAGAGGGGGTTTGGCAGTTCTTC.

This clonotype was counted a few times. The chain links TRBV14 to TRBJ1-5; D is undetermined. Germline lookup yields CDR1 SGHDN and CDR2 FVKESK. The CDR3 runs to 16 residues. V was clipped by 1 base and J by 16 bases, with 26 bases between them. In nucleotides, the CDR3 is TGTGCCAGCAGCCAAGCTGTTCCCGGGGTAATCAATGGGAATCATTTT. Translated, it gives CASSQAVPGVINGNHF.

The V call is TRBV4-1, the J call TRBJ1-4; 7 bases map to TRBD1. The V segment lost 7 bases and the J segment 4 bases; nucleotides outside the gene matches: 3. The CDR3 length is 13 residues. The germline gives CDR1 MGHRA, CDR2 YSYEKL. The CDR3 sequence is CASTGTVNEKLFF. DNA of the CDR3: TGCGCCAGCACCGGGACAGTTAATGAAAAACTGTTTTTT.

This clonotype was seen a few times. This chain connects TRBV10-3 to TRBJ1-2, with 11 bases lining up with TRBD1. The germline V gene encodes CDR1 ENHRY and CDR2 SYGVKD. V shed 6 bases, J shed 6 bases, and the junction held 6 bases outside the gene matches. This CDR3 has 14 amino acids. The CDR3, as DNA: TGTGCCATCAGCGCCGGACAGGGGGCGGATGGCTACACCTTC. This encodes CAISAGQGADGYTF.

The table lists this clonotype with a count of one. V and J are TRBV5-1 and TRBJ2-7; 10 bases are shared with TRBD1. The CDR3 is 14 residues long. J lost 4 bases, V lost 3 bases, and 4 bases had no gene match. Germline assignment: CDR1 SGHRS and CDR2 YFSETQ. In DNA, the CDR3 is TGCGCCAGCAGCTCCGGGACAGGGGTATACGAGCAGTACTTC. This encodes CASSSGTGVYEQYF.

The chain has TRBV28 and TRBJ2-5; D not resolved. Trimming stripped 6 bases from V and 5 bases from J, with 13 bases between. The CDR3 has 13 residues. Germline V gives CDR1 MDHEN, CDR2 SYDVKM. The CDR3 here is CASSKVGVETQYF. The CDR3 DNA reads as TGTGCCAGCAGCAAGGTCGGAGTGGAGACCCAGTACTTC.

This clonotype was detected only once. The chain has TRBV5-6 and TRBJ2-3; the match to TRBD2 covers 12 bases. The V segment lost 3 bases and the J segment 4 bases; nucleotides outside the gene matches: 6. The CDR3 consists of 16 residues. The germline V gene has CDR1 SGHDT and CDR2 YYEEEE. The CDR3 DNA reads as TGTGCCAGCAGCTCGACTAGCGGGAGTCCCGCAGATACGCAGTATTTT. Translated, it gives CASSSTSGSPADTQYF.

This clonotype was picked up many times. The chain carries TRBV12-3 or TRBV12-4 and TRBJ1-1; D is perhaps TRBD1 (6 bases). The CDR3 covers 14 residues. Trimming left V 3 bases short and J 5 bases short, with 13 bases between. The CDR3 protein is CASSLGQGWTEAFF. The CDR3 DNA reads TGTGCCAGCAGTTTGGGGCAGGGGTGGACTGAAGCTTTCTTT.

This clonotype was seen a few times. V is TRBV19 and J is TRBJ1-2; TRBD1 agrees at 11 bases. CDR1 and CDR2 from the germline V gene are LNHDA and SQIVND (reference sequence). The CDR3 covers 16 residues. After removal of 8 bases from V and 3 bases from J, the junction contained 11 bases not matched to a gene. CDR3 sequence: CASLGSGTGGDYGYTF. CDR3 coding DNA: TGTGCCAGTCTCGGCTCTGGGACAGGGGGTGACTATGGCTACACCTTC.